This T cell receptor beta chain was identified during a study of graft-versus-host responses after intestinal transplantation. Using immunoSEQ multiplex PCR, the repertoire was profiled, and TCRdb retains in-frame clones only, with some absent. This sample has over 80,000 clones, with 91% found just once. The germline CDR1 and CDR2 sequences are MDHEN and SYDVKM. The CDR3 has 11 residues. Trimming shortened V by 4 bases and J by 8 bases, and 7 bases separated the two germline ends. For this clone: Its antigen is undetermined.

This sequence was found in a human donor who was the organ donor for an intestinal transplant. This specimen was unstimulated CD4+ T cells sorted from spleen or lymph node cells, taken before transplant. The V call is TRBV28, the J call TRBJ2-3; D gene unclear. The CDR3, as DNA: TGTGCCAGCAGTTCCCTGGCTACGCAGTATTTT. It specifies CASSSLATQYF.